The 13 T cell receptor beta chains presented below share a single source sample, sequenced in a study of OX40 agonist ivuxolimab in advanced cancers. The library was obtained by the immunoSEQ multiplex PCR assay. TCRdb provides this immuneACCESS table in a form limited to in-frame rearrangements. Some clones are lacking; in checked studies, under half of them reflect an unresolved V gene, and why the rest are absent is not known. The sample profile shows about 72,000 clones; roughly 87% of them were found once. The ten largest clones add up to about 10% of the sample. The sequenced sample was CD4+ or CD8+ T cells sorted from blood, obtained in a trial of the OX40 agonist ivuxolimab. The receptors here all came from an adult with an advanced solid tumor such as melanoma, head and neck, liver or kidney cancer.

This sequence joins TRBV4-2 and TRBJ2-7; 10 bases are a match to TRBD1. Trimming cost V 1 base and J 0 bases; bases outside gene matches: 3. Germline-derived CDR1 and CDR2 are LGHNA and YNFKEQ. CDR3 length: 16 residues. Here the CDR3 DNA reads TGTGCCAGCAGCCAAGGACAGGGGGCCGTCTCCTACGAGCAGTACTTC. Amino acid sequence: CASSQGQGAVSYEQYF.

The V and J genes are TRBV11-2 and TRBJ2-3; D is ambiguous. CDR1 SGHAT and CDR2 FQNNGV come from the germline V gene. Deletions cut 2 bases from V and 5 bases from J, with 11 bases between. CDR3 length: 14 amino acids. The CDR3 is CASSLSASRDTQYF. The CDR3 bases are TGTGCCAGCAGCTTATCTGCGTCGAGAGATACGCAGTATTTT.

The chain uses TRBV6-1 and TRBJ1-5; D gene unclear. The CDR3 consists of 13 residues. Trimming cost V 3 bases and J 5 bases, with 8 bases left between them. Germline V lookup: CDR1 MNHNS, CDR2 SASEGT. This CDR3 reads CASSELTDQPQHF. The CDR3 DNA reads TGTGCCAGCAGTGAGCTCACCGATCAGCCCCAGCATTTT.

This clone has a handful of counts. The chain is built from TRBV20-1 and TRBJ1-1; D is uncertain. CDR1 DFQATT and CDR2 SNEGSKA come from the germline V gene (reference sequence). V was trimmed by 3 bases and J by 6 bases, leaving 5 bases between them. The CDR3 contains 10 residues. In nucleotides, the CDR3 is TGCAGTGCTAGGCGCGCTGAAGCTTTCTTT. Translation gives CSARRAEAFF.

The chain joins TRBV5-6 to TRBJ2-5; a possible D gene is TRBD2 (5 bases). The CDR3 extends over 11 amino acids. Germline CDR1 is SGHDT and CDR2 is YYEEEE. The germline V and J ends were trimmed by 3 bases and 5 bases, with 5 bases remaining between them. This CDR3 is CASSWRETQYF. The DNA for the CDR3 is TGTGCCAGCAGCTGGAGGGAGACCCAGTACTTC. Variable domain in full (rest from reference TRBV5-6 and TRBJ2-5): DAGVTQSPTHLIKTRGQQVTLRCSPKSGHDTVSWYQQALGQGPQFIFQYYEEEERQRGNFPDRFSGHQFPNYSSELNVNALLLGDSALYLCASSWRETQYFGPGTRLLVL.

The chain carries TRBV2 and TRBJ1-4; 9 bases align to TRBD1. Germline V gene sequence: CDR1 SNHLY, CDR2 FYNNEI. V dropped 4 bases and J dropped 10; count of bases not matched to a gene: 7. There are 14 residues in the CDR3. CDR3: CASSGQGEGGKLFF. CDR3 bases: TGTGCCAGCAGTGGACAGGGGGAGGGAGGAAAACTGTTTTTT.

V gene TRBV27 combines with J gene TRBJ2-1; D may be TRBD2 (6 bases). Germline V gene lookup returns CDR1 MNHEY and CDR2 SMNVEV (reference sequence). The ends were cut back, 7 bases at V and 1 base at J, with 17 bases in the middle. This CDR3 spans 16 amino acids. The CDR3 here is CASIPAGAGSYNEQFF. CDR3 coding DNA: TGTGCCAGCATCCCTGCGGGTGCGGGGTCCTACAATGAGCAGTTCTTC.

The V gene is TRBV28, the J gene TRBJ2-6; D possibly corresponds to TRBD1 (5 bases). The CDR3 length is 13 residues. V gave up 2 bases and J gave up 10 bases, with 9 bases separating them. Germline-derived CDR1 and CDR2 are MDHEN and SYDVKM. The CDR3 DNA reads TGTGCCAGCAGTTTAGGGGCCATAAACGTCCTGACTTTC. Protein: CASSLGAINVLTF.

The chain has TRBV29-1 and TRBJ1-2; tentatively, D is TRBD1 (6 bases). CDR3 length: 14 residues. Trimming took off 4 bases at V and 4 bases at J, with 16 bases between the two ends. Germline lookup yields CDR1 SQVTM and CDR2 ANQGSEA. The CDR3 here is CSVGGAQGLYGYTF. The CDR3 bases are TGCAGCGTTGGGGGGGCACAGGGCCTCTATGGCTACACCTTC. Variable domain in full (rest from reference TRBV29-1 and TRBJ1-2): SAVISQKPSRDICQRGTSLTIQCQVDSQVTMMFWYRQQPGQSLTLIATANQGSEATYESGFVIDKFPISRPNLTFSTLTVSNMSPEDSSIYLCSVGGAQGLYGYTFGSGTRLTVV.

The V call is TRBV18, the J call TRBJ2-7, with 10 bases that match TRBD2. With V trimmed by 2 bases and J by 6 bases, 7 bases remained unmatched. This CDR3 contains 15 residues. Germline V CDR1 and CDR2: KGHSH, LQKENI. The CDR3 protein is CASSPGIAGGGEQYF. CDR3 coding DNA: TGTGCCAGCTCACCAGGAATAGCGGGGGGCGGCGAGCAGTACTTC.

The rearrangement joins TRBV10-2 to TRBJ1-4; D unclear. The V end lost 8 bases, the J end lost 0 bases, and 19 bases lay between the germline ends. Germline CDR1 is WSHSY and CDR2 is SAAADI. The CDR3 sequence is 17 residues long. Here the CDR3 DNA reads TGCGCCAGCGCTGACCATCTTCCCACTGCAACTAATGAAAAACTGTTTTTT. Translation: CASADHLPTATNEKLFF.

The V gene is TRBV15, the J gene TRBJ2-5, with D perhaps matching TRBD2 (5 bases). The germline V gene has CDR1 LNHNV and CDR2 YYDKDF (reference sequence). Trimming left V 1 base short and J 7 bases short, with 13 bases between. This CDR3 region has 14 residues. This CDR3 reads CATSRGSAVGTQYF. The CDR3 DNA sequence: TGTGCCACCAGCAGAGGGTCAGCGGTCGGGACCCAGTACTTC.

The chain joins TRBV7-2 to TRBJ2-7; possibly TRBD1 for D (5 bases). The CDR3 sequence is 12 residues long. Per the germline V gene, CDR1 is SGHTA and CDR2 is FQGNSA. V was clipped by 4 bases and J by 7 bases, with 11 bases between them. In DNA form, the CDR3 reads TGTGCCAGCAGCTCAGGGCTTCGGGAGCAGTACTTC. It encodes CASSSGLREQYF.